What follows describes a single TCR beta chain. Its recognized antigen is unknown. No much larger clone exists at a distance of one base, and base qualities are not known. In Seattle, one collaborating source enrolled patients while the infection was active and tracked those patients longitudinally over the course of disease. Whole blood was collected in K2EDTA tubes by collaborating institutions according to the institutions' own protocols. For TCRbeta analysis, collaborator samples were shipped as frozen whole blood, as isolated PBMCs, or as DNA extracted from either sample type. V was cut back by 8 bases and J by 4 bases, leaving a gap of 14 bases between them. The CDR3 spans 13 residues, from the cysteine through the phenylalanine. Left in the record is the CDR3 DNA by itself, 39 bases read in frame from the first base. CDR1 and CDR2, per the germline V gene (reference sequence), are LNHDA and SQIVND.

The data belong to a study of blood T cell repertoires in COVID-19 (dated by TCRdb to 2019 to 2021). Broadly, across the study: Samples covering the acute and convalescent phases of COVID-19 were provided by collaborators in the United States, Italy and Spain. The material from the prospective study consisted of cDNA or gDNA derived from T cells, B-cell-depleted T cells, or PBMCs. The dataset comprised deeply sampled blood TCRbeta repertoires from subjects exposed to, actively infected with, or recovered from COVID-19. The repertoires were released in a freely available public database intended as a resource for research on the immune response to SARS-CoV-2. The samples were drawn from two sources: the first 160 participants of the ongoing ImmuneRACE study, and 1,200 or so subjects contributed by 6 global collaborators. A de-identified subject ID, COVID-19 status, age in years and sex were almost always included in the sample metadata. HLA class I and class II types, where available, came from metadata supplied by the sample provider rather than from assay-based typing.

Study-wide conclusions, independent of this receptor: Clinical and demographic metadata were provided uncurated, with the amount varying by source and participant.

TCRbeta CDR3 regions were amplified from genomic DNA by means of the immunoSEQ Assay, a bias-controlled multiplex PCR. Processing in the source paper ran as follows. Within the assay, amplification of reference gene primers was used to estimate how many nucleated cells each sample contained. To quantify the absolute abundance of each unique TCRbeta CDR3 rearrangement, sequence reads were collapsed and filtered. For each sample, productive Simpson clonality was calculated as the square root of Simpson's diversity index across productive rearrangements. TCRdb limited this immuneACCESS table to in-frame rearrangements with V and J called. A share of clones is missing; checked studies link under half to unresolved V genes, and the rest is unexplained. V, J and clone size derive from that table, while D and trimming were established from the DNA sequence. This sample holds roughly 150,000 clones; around four fifths were observed only once. The ten largest clones represent approximately 8.1% of the sample.

The TCR originated in a woman older than 75 with COVID-19, enrolled during active disease. The chain is assembled from TRBV19 and TRBJ1-2; TRBD1 is possibly the D segment (6 matching bases). The sample consisted of peripheral blood. The nucleotides read TGTGCCAGTGGGATGGGACAAATCTATGGCTACACCTTC. Its translation reads: CASGMGQIYGYTF.